This TCR beta chain stems from a study of CD8+CD57+ T cells in acquired aplastic anemia (dated by TCRdb to between 2017 and 2018). Regarding the complete study: A mean of about 3.2 ug of DNA, ranging from roughly 0.2 to 27.4 ug, was extracted from sorted CD4+ and CD8+ cells. CD8+CD57+ expansion was defined as frequency above the mean frequency observed in healthy subjects. What the research found in general, with its limitations: Although 25 to 30 CD8+ CDR3 sequences were shared by patients and controls, these sequences appeared highly expressed in patients and within the immunodominant clones of patients. Patients and healthy controls showed no significant difference in CD8+ Simpson's diversity (P=0.060).

Expansion of CD8+CD57+ cells had been shown by flow cytometry in the patients chosen for sequencing. Every patient had a diagnosis of severe acquired aplastic anemia based on International Study of Aplastic Anemia and Agranulocytosis and Camitta criteria. At the time blood was sampled, none of the patients had received any therapy. TCR repertoires of sorted CD4+ and CD8+ blood T cells from severe aplastic anemia patients and healthy subjects were deep-sequenced in the study. Patients were enrolled under clinicaltrials.gov protocols 00001620, 01623167, 00001397, 00071045, 00081523 and 00961064 in the USA. Ficoll-Paque density gradient centrifugation was used to isolate peripheral blood mononuclear cells. CD4+ and CD8+ T cells were sorted by FACS or magnetic beads before DNA extraction. This clonotype was seen only a few times. Its antigen specificity is not known. At one end, the junction sequence differs from germline, possibly due to a read error.

Genomic DNA was used as template for profiling of TCR beta VDJ combinations and CDR3 sequences. An Illumina HiSeq 2000 was the platform used for TCR repertoire sequencing. On the study's bioinformatics: TRBV/TRBJ rearrangement plots, CDR3 size and DJ length profiles, and Simpson's diversity index were used to evaluate the repertoires. The most abundant DNA sequence in the deep sequencing data was taken as the immunodominant clone. CDR3 amino acid sequences were checked for sharing across subjects and were also compared against the VDJdb database and published repertoires. Clones were called with MiXCR by TCRdb after fastp trimmed the public reads at Q25, and only in-frame beta chains were retained. CDR3 protein duplicates are merged, each entry listing the most common genes and DNA. TCRdb assigned the V and J calls; the authors' analysis was not used. This sample holds approximately 220,000 distinct CDR3 sequences; roughly 53% were observed only once. About 20% of the sample goes to the ten largest clones.

The germline V gene gives CDR1 as SGDLS and CDR2 as YYNGEE. From cysteine to phenylalanine, the CDR3 is 13 amino acids long. Just the 39-base CDR3 DNA is kept, in frame starting at base 1. The V and J segments used are TRBV9 and TRBJ2-5; TRBD1 is perhaps the D gene, given 5 matching bases. Sequencing used sorted CD4+, CD8+, or CD8+CD57+ T cells (not recorded which) from PBMCs. The TCR was taken from a human donor with aplastic anemia. The CDR3 region: CASSGAAQETQYF. At the DNA level, the sequence is TGCGCCAGCAGTGGGGCAGCCCAAGAGACCCAGTACTTC.